Shown below are 3 T cell receptor beta chains from a single sample sequenced in a study of human T cells and chemical hapten exposure. Regarding time point: pre-sensitization, week 0. Described treatment: therapeutic diphenylcyclopropenone sensitization with weekly scalp DPC. The authors' total RNA extraction used unfractionated whole blood. TCRdb passed the RACE reads through MiXCR, listing each CDR3 protein once. The sample yields some 57,000 distinct CDR3 sequences, roughly a tenth seen once. Source: whole blood, taken in connection with sensitization to the hapten diphenylcyclopropenone (DPC). These receptors were taken from a woman under 40 with alopecia areata. Some clones in this sample may be carry-over from other donors' samples.

The sample holds a few counts of this clonotype. The chain employs TRBV18 and TRBJ2-2; no firm D call. The germline V gene encodes CDR1 KGHSH and CDR2 LQKENI. The CDR3 sequence is 16 residues long. V was clipped by 3 bases and J by 2 bases, with 13 bases between them. CDR3 nucleotides: TGTGCCAGCTCACCCGAGACACCAGAAAACACCGGGGAGCTGTTTTTT. Translating gives CASSPETPENTGELFF.

The chain is built from TRBV27 and TRBJ2-3; D is possibly TRBD2 (7 bases). The V gene lost 8 bases and the J gene lost 3 bases, with 12 bases spanning the gap. This CDR3 region has 13 residues. CDR1 is MNHEY and CDR2 is SMNVEV in the germline V gene (reference sequence). The CDR3 is CASAGAFTDTQYF. CDR3 DNA: TGTGCCAGCGCGGGGGCTTTTACAGATACGCAGTATTTT.

This clonotype was detected ten times or more. J is TRBJ1-4 and V is TRBV20-1; no definite D call. Per germline, CDR1 DFQATT and CDR2 SNEGSKA (reference sequence). This CDR3 is 13 amino acids long. Trimming took off 6 bases at V and 4 bases at J, with 12 bases between the two ends. The CDR3 coding sequence is TGCAGTGCCCGGGATTTGGGTAATGAAAAACTGTTTTTT. Its translation is CSARDLGNEKLFF.